This TCR beta chain was sequenced in a study of monozygotic twins with inflammatory bowel disease. Germline CDR1 SGHRS, CDR2 YFSETQ. This CDR3 has 15 amino acids. Each CDR3 protein gets one entry in TCRdb, which reprocessed the 5' RACE reads and gives no DNA. Recorded for this sample: about 160,000 distinct CDR3 sequences. The source of this sequence is a human donor with ulcerative colitis or Crohn's disease, or a healthy co-twin of an affected twin (not recorded which). Source material: blood. This chain links TRBV5-1 with TRBJ2-7; lacking DNA, the TRBD2 call made by TCRdb goes unchecked. The CDR3 loop reads CASSPKLADLYEQYF.